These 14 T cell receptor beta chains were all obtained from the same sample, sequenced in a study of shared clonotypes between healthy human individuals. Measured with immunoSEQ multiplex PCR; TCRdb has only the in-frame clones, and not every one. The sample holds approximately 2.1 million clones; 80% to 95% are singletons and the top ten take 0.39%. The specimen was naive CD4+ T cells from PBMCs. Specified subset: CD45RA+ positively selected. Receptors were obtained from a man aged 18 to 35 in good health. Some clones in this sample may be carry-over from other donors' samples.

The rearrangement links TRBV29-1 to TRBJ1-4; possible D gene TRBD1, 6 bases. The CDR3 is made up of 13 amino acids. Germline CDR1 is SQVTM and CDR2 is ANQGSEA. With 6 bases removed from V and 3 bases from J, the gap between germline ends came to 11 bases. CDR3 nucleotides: TGCAGCGTCAGGGGTAGGGCTAATGAAAAACTGTTTTTT. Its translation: CSVRGRANEKLFF.

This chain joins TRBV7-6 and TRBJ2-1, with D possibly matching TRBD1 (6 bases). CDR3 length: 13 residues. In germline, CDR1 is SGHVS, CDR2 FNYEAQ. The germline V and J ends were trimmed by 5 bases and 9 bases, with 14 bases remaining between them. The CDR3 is CASSPGHLLEQFF. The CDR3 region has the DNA TGTGCCAGCAGCCCGGGACACCTCCTTGAGCAGTTCTTC. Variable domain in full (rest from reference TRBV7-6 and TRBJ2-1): GAGVSQSPRYKVTKRGQDVALRCDPISGHVSLYWYRQALGQGPEFLTYFNYEAQQDKSGLPNDRFSAERPEGSISTLTIQRTEQRDSAMYRCASSPGHLLEQFFGPGTRLTVL.

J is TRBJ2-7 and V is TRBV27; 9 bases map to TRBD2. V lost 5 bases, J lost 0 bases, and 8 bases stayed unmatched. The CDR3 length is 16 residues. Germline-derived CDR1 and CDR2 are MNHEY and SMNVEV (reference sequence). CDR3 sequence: CASSPMTSGNSYEQYF. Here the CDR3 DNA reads TGTGCCAGCAGTCCAATGACTAGCGGCAACTCCTACGAGCAGTACTTC.

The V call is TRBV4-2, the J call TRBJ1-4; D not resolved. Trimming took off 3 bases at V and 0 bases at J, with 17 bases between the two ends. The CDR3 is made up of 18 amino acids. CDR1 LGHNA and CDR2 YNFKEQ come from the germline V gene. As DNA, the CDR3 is TGTGCCAGCAGCCACGCGGCAGTGGAGCTTGCAACTAATGAAAAACTGTTTTTT. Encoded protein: CASSHAAVELATNEKLFF.

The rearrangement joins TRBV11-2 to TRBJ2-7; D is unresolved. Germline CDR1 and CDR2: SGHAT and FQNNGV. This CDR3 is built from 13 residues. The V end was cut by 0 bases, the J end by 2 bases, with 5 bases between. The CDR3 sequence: CASSLEWTYEQYF. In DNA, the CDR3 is TGTGCCAGCAGCTTAGAGTGGACCTACGAGCAGTACTTC.

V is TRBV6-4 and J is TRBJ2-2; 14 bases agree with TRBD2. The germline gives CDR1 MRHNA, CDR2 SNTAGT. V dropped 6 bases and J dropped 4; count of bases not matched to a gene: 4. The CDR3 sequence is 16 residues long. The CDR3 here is CASSSGLAGVTGELFF. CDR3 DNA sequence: TGTGCCAGCAGCTCGGGACTAGCGGGGGTCACCGGGGAGCTGTTTTTT.

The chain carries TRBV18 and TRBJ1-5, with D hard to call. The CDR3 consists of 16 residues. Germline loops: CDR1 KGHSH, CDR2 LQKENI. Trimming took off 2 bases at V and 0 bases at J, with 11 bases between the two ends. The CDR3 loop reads CASSPNPAYSNQPQHF. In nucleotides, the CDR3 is TGTGCCAGCTCACCAAATCCAGCCTATAGCAATCAGCCCCAGCATTTT.

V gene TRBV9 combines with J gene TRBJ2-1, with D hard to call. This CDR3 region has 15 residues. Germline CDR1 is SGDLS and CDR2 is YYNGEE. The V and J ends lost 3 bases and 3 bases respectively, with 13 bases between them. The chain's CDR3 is CASSARFYGYNEQFF. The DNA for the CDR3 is TGTGCCAGCAGCGCACGCTTTTACGGCTACAATGAGCAGTTCTTC.

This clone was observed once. The CDR3 coding sequence is TGTGCCAGCAGCTTGGCCCCAGCAGTTAACTATGGCTACACCTTC. This sequence encodes CASSLAPAVNYGYTF. The chain is built from TRBV5-4 and TRBJ1-2; no definite D call. Trimming took 0 bases from V and 1 from J, leaving 10 bases between them. In germline, CDR1 is SGHNT, CDR2 YYREEE (reference sequence). CDR3 length equals 15 residues.

The CDR3 is CASSPRPGLDTQYF. For the CDR3, the DNA is TGTGCCAGCAGCCCACGCCCGGGGTTGGATACGCAGTATTTT. This chain connects TRBV7-3 to TRBJ2-3; maybe TRBD2 (5 bases). The germline V gene encodes CDR1 SGHTA and CDR2 FQGTGA. Trimming took 5 bases from V and 6 from J, leaving 15 bases between them. The CDR3 extends over 14 amino acids.

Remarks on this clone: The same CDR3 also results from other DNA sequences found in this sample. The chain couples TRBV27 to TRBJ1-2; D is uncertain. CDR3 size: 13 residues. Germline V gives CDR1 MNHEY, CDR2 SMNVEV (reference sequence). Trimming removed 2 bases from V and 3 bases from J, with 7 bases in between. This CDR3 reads CASSLGEDYGYTF. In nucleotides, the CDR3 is TGTGCCAGCAGTTTAGGGGAGGACTATGGCTACACCTTC.

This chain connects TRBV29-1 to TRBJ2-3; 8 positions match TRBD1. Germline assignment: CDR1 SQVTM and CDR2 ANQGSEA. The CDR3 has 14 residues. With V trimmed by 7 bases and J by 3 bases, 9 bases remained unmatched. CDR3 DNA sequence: TGCAGCGCTCAGTCAGGGGGCTCGACAGATACGCAGTATTTT. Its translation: CSAQSGGSTDTQYF.

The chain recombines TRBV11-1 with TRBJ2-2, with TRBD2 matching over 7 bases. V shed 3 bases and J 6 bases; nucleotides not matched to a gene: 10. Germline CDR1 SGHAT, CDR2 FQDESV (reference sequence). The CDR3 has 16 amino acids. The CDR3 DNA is TGTGCCAGCAGCTTTCCTGCGGGAGCTGGCGCCGGGGAGCTGTTTTTT. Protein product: CASSFPAGAGAGELFF.

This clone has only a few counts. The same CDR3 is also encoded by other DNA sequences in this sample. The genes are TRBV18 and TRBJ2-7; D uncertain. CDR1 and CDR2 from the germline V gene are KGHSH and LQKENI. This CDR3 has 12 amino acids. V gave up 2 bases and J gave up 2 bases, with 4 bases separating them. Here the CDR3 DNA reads TGTGCCAGCTCACCAGAGACCTACGAGCAGTACTTC. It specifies CASSPETYEQYF.